The 7 T cell receptor beta chains below all came from one sample that was sequenced in a study of shared clonotypes between healthy human individuals. The assay was immunoSEQ multiplex PCR, and TCRdb's table has in-frame clones only and misses some. There are about 870,000 clones in the sample; 92% occur only once, and under 30% lies in the top ten. The naive CD8 fraction comprised CD45RO-negative cells positively selected for CCR7 and excluded terminally differentiated effector memory CD45RA+ cells. The specimen was naive CD8+ T cells sorted from blood. These receptors came from a man in his thirties or forties in good health.

In DNA form, the CDR3 reads TGTGCCAGCAGCTTCGCGGGATCGGCAGCTAATCAGCCCCAGCATTTT. It is translated as CASSFAGSAANQPQHF. The chain recombines TRBV5-6 with TRBJ1-5, with unresolved D. Germline V gene data show CDR1 as SGHDT and CDR2 as YYEEEE. V lost 2 bases and J lost 4, with 16 bases in between. The CDR3 loop spans 16 amino acids.

The V and J genes are TRBV10-2 and TRBJ2-2, with a weak D call TRBD2 (5 bases). This CDR3 has 13 residues. Trimming stripped 6 bases from V and 1 base from J, with 6 bases between. Germline CDR1 is WSHSY and CDR2 is SAAADI. The CDR3 DNA reads TGCGCCAGCAGAGGAGGGAACACCGGGGAGCTGTTTTTT. Translated: CASRGGNTGELFF.

The chain couples TRBV4-2 to TRBJ2-1, with D unresolved. The CDR3 length is 12 residues. V lost 4 bases and J lost 8, with 9 bases in between. The germline gives CDR1 LGHNA, CDR2 YNFKEQ. The CDR3 loop is CASSRGPHEQFF. The CDR3 DNA reads TGTGCCAGCAGCCGCGGACCTCATGAGCAGTTCTTC.

This clone was observed once. This rearrangement joins TRBV19 to TRBJ2-7, with TRBD1 matching over 10 bases. CDR1 is LNHDA and CDR2 is SQIVND in the germline V gene (reference sequence). CDR3 length: 14 amino acids. With 5 bases clipped from V and 3 bases from J, the junction kept 4 bases outside the gene matches. The CDR3 region is CASSPRTGGYEQYF. CDR3 bases: TGTGCCAGTAGTCCTCGGACAGGGGGCTACGAGCAGTACTTC.

The J gene is TRBJ1-1, the V gene TRBV27; 7 positions match TRBD1. After removal of 5 bases from V and 1 base from J, the junction contained 10 bases not matched to a gene. The CDR3 length is 16 residues. Germline values: CDR1 MNHEY, CDR2 SMNVEV (reference sequence). In DNA form, the CDR3 reads TGTGCCAGCAGTCCAACCTACAGGGGAGAGAACACTGAAGCTTTCTTT. Translation gives CASSPTYRGENTEAFF.

V usage is TRBV9 and J usage is TRBJ1-2; D might be TRBD1 (5 bases). Germline loops: CDR1 SGDLS, CDR2 YYNGEE. This CDR3 spans 14 amino acids. Trimming cost V 4 bases and J 5 bases, with 15 bases left between them. CDR3 sequence (DNA): TGTGCCAGCAGCCCTCGTGGGACCTTATATGGCTACACCTTC. Translation: CASSPRGTLYGYTF.

This rearrangement joins TRBV6-6 to TRBJ2-1; perhaps TRBD2 as D (6 bases). The V gene's germline CDR1 is MNHNY and CDR2 SVGAGI (reference sequence). Trimming took 2 bases from V and 7 from J, leaving 9 bases between them. This CDR3 is built from 13 residues. The DNA for the CDR3 is TGTGCCAGCAGTTACGTGGAGGGGAATGAGCAGTTCTTC. This translates into CASSYVEGNEQFF.